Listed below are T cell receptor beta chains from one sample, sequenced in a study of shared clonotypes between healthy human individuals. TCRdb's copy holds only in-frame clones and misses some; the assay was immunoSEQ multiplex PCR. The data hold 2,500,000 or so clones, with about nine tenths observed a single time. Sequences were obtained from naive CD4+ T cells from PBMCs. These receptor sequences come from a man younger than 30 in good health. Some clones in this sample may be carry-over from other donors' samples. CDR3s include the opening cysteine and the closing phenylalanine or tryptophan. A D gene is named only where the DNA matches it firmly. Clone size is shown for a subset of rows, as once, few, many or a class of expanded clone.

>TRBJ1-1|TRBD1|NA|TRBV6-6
CASSYSVRGLVREAFF
TGTGCCAGCAGTTACTCAGTCAGGGGGTTGGTGCGGGAAGCTTTCTTT
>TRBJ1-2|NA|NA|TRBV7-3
CASSLLTGAGASF
TGTGCCAGCAGCTTATTGACTGGAGCCGGAGCCTCCTTC
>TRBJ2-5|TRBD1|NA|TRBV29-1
CSVGDRGRQETQYF
TGCAGCGTCGGGGACAGGGGGCGCCAAGAGACCCAGTACTTC
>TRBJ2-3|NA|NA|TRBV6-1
CASSEAGFTQYF
TGTGCCAGCAGTGAAGCGGGGTTCACGCAGTATTTT
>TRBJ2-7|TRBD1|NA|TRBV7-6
CASSRDRGHEQYF
TGTGCCAGCAGCCGGGACAGGGGTCACGAGCAGTACTTC
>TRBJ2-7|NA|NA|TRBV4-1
CATKALEVSREQYF
TGCGCCACCAAAGCTCTGGAAGTGTCAAGGGAGCAGTACTTC
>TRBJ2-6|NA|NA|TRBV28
CASKSPGANVLTF
TGTGCCAGCAAATCCCCTGGGGCCAACGTCCTGACTTTC
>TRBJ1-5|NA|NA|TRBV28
CASSPAPLQWPQHF
TGTGCCAGCAGTCCCGCCCCGCTGCAATGGCCCCAGCATTTT
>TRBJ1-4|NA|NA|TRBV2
CASSSSSSESEKLFF
TGTGCCAGCAGTTCCTCAAGTTCAGAAAGCGAAAAACTGTTTTTT
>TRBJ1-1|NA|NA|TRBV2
CASSEFVAGGTEAFF
TGTGCCAGCAGTGAGTTTGTGGCGGGTGGCACTGAAGCTTTCTTT
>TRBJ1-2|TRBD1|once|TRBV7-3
CASSFTGVGNYGYTF
TGTGCCAGCAGCTTCACAGGGGTGGGGAACTATGGCTACACCTTC
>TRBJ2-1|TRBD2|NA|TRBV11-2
CASSLGAGGLFF
TGTGCCAGCAGCTTAGGGGCGGGAGGTCTGTTCTTC
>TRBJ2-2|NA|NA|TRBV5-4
CASSPKGVNTGELFF
TGTGCCAGCAGCCCAAAGGGAGTCAACACCGGGGAGCTGTTTTTT
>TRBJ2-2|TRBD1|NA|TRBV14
CASSSWTGGDTGELFF
TGTGCCAGCAGCTCCTGGACAGGGGGGGACACCGGGGAGCTGTTTTTT
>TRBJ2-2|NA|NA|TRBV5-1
CASSLETRVTGELFF
TGCGCCAGCAGCTTGGAGACCAGGGTCACCGGGGAGCTGTTTTTT
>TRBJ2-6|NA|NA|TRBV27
CASTPSGANVLTF
TGTGCCAGCACCCCGTCTGGGGCCAACGTCCTGACTTTC
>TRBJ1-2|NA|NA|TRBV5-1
CASRSPGNYGYTF
TGCGCCAGCAGAAGTCCAGGGAACTATGGCTACACCTTC
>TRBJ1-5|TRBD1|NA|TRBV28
CASSYPSTGGNQPQHF
TGTGCCAGCAGTTACCCGTCGACAGGGGGAAATCAGCCCCAGCATTTT
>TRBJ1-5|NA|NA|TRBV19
CASSIQGTPYSNQPQHF
TGTGCCAGTAGTATACAGGGGACCCCCTATAGCAATCAGCCCCAGCATTTT
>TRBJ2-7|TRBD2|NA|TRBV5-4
CASSSTTSGDTYEQYF
TGTGCCAGCAGCTCGACGACTAGCGGGGATACCTACGAGCAGTACTTC
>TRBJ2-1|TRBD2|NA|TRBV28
CASSVAGTSVYNEQFF
TGTGCCAGCAGTGTTGCCGGGACTAGTGTCTACAATGAGCAGTTCTTC
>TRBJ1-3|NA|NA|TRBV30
CAWATRTVGNTIYF
TGTGCCTGGGCTACTAGGACAGTCGGAAACACCATATATTTT
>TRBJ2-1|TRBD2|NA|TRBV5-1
CASRPGTSTYNEQFF
TGCGCCAGCAGGCCCGGGACTAGTACATACAATGAGCAGTTCTTC
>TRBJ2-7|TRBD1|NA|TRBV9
CASSPTGQSSYEQYF
TGTGCCAGCAGCCCTACGGGACAGAGCTCCTACGAGCAGTACTTC
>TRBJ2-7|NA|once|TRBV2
CASSVFGSSYEQYF
TGTGCCAGCAGTGTTTTCGGGAGCTCCTACGAGCAGTACTTC
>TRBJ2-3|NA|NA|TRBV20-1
CSLGGEDTQYF
TGCAGTCTCGGGGGCGAAGATACGCAGTATTTT
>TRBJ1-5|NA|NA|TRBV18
CASSRTGSSNQPQHF
TGTGCCAGCTCACGTACCGGGAGTAGCAATCAGCCCCAGCATTTT
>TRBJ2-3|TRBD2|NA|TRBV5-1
CASSLGTSGNTDTQYF
TGCGCCAGCAGCCTTGGGACTAGCGGTAACACAGATACGCAGTATTTT
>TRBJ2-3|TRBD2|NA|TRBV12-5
CASGPGTSAGADTQYF
TGTGCTAGTGGACCAGGGACTAGCGCAGGAGCAGATACGCAGTATTTT
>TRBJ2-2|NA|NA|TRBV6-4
CASSDLLGDNNTGELFF
TGTGCCAGCAGTGACCTTCTTGGGGACAACAACACCGGGGAGCTGTTTTTT
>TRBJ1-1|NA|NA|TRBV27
CASSFRVWNTEAFF
TGTGCCAGCAGTTTCAGGGTGTGGAACACTGAAGCTTTCTTT
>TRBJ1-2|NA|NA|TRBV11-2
CASSLGPNYGYTF
TGTGCCAGCAGCTTAGGGCCAAACTATGGCTACACCTTC
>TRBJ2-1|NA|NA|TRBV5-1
CASSLGPAGLMGQFF
TGCGCCAGCAGCTTGGGCCCAGCGGGCCTTATGGGGCAGTTCTTC
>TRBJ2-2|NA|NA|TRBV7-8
CASQRANTGELFF
TGTGCCAGCCAACGGGCCAACACCGGGGAGCTGTTTTTT
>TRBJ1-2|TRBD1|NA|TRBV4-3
CASSQDLRQGYGYTF
TGCGCCAGCAGCCAAGATCTTCGACAGGGCTATGGCTACACCTTC
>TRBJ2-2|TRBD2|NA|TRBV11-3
CASTPGGRRNTGELFF
TGTGCCAGCACCCCAGGCGGGAGAAGGAACACCGGGGAGCTGTTTTTT
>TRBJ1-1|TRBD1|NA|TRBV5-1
CASSSGQGIMNTEAFF
TGCGCCAGCAGCTCAGGACAGGGGATTATGAACACTGAAGCTTTCTTT
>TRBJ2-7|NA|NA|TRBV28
CASSPPRRPYEQYF
TGTGCCAGCAGTCCCCCACGGCGGCCATACGAGCAGTACTTC
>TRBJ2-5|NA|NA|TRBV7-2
CASSLVAREEETQYF
TGTGCCAGCAGCTTAGTCGCCAGGGAGGAAGAGACCCAGTACTTC
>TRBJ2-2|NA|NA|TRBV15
CATSKGNTGELFF
TGTGCCACCAGCAAAGGGAACACCGGGGAGCTGTTTTTT
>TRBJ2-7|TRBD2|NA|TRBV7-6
CASSSSGWDLYEQYF
TGTGCCAGCAGTTCTAGCGGGTGGGACCTCTACGAGCAGTACTTC